This entry lists 21 T cell receptor beta chains sequenced from one sample in a study of blood T cell repertoires in COVID-19. Here immunoSEQ multiplex PCR was the method, and the copy in TCRdb shows in-frame clones only, minus some. The table includes 350,000 or so clones, about 90% detected once. What was sequenced was PBMCs or T cells enriched from blood (not recorded which). The receptors derive from a woman in her 30s who had been exposed to COVID-19.

The genes are TRBV24-1 and TRBJ2-1; 8 bases fit TRBD2. Per the germline V gene, CDR1 is KGHDR and CDR2 is SFDVKD. The CDR3 runs 16 residues. Germline trimming cut 3 bases from V and 2 bases from J; bases unmatched to any gene: 5. CDR3 sequence: CATSDVSGSPYNEQFF. The CDR3 DNA sequence: TGTGCCACCAGTGATGTCAGCGGGAGTCCCTACAATGAGCAGTTCTTC.

The V and J genes are TRBV7-9 and TRBJ2-7; possibly TRBD2 for D (6 bases). CDR3 length: 14 residues. The V end was cut by 2 bases, the J end by 3 bases, with 11 bases between. Germline loops: CDR1 SEHNR, CDR2 FQNEAQ (reference sequence). CDR3 sequence (DNA): TGTGCCAGCAGCTTATCGGGACTGGGCTACGAGCAGTACTTC. Its translation: CASSLSGLGYEQYF.

The rearrangement uses TRBV3-1 (or the pseudogene TRBV3-2) and TRBJ2-7, with 9 nucleotides matching TRBD1. Germline V gene lookup returns CDR1 LGHDT and CDR2 YNNKEL (reference sequence). The CDR3 has 14 amino acids. Trimming removed 8 bases from V and 2 bases from J; junction bases left unmatched: 7. CDR3 sequence reads: CASGWTGATYEQYF. The CDR3, as DNA: TGTGCCAGCGGATGGACAGGGGCCACCTACGAGCAGTACTTC.

The chain has TRBV4-2 and TRBJ2-7; 7 bases map to TRBD2. The CDR3 totals 15 residues. J was trimmed by 3 bases and V by 1 base; bases with no gene match: 6. The germline gives CDR1 LGHNA, CDR2 YNFKEQ. The CDR3 loop is CASSQGGGSYYEQYF. As DNA, the CDR3 is TGTGCCAGCAGCCAAGGGGGCGGGAGTTACTACGAGCAGTACTTC.

The chain combines TRBV28 with TRBJ1-6; 7 positions agree with TRBD1. This CDR3 region has 14 residues. CDR1 MDHEN and CDR2 SYDVKM come from the germline V gene. J lost 5 bases, V lost 7 bases, and 5 bases had no gene match. The CDR3 sequence: CASTPGQNNSPLHF. In nucleotides, the CDR3 is TGTGCCAGCACCCCGGGACAGAATAATTCACCCCTCCACTTT.

This chain links TRBV24-1 with TRBJ1-4; possible D gene TRBD1, 6 bases. The germline V gene has CDR1 KGHDR and CDR2 SFDVKD. The CDR3 spans 14 residues. Trimming shortened V by 10 bases and J by 2 bases, and 13 bases separated the two germline ends. The CDR3 sequence: CATKHRDTNEKLFF. For the CDR3, the DNA is TGTGCCACGAAACACAGGGATACTAATGAAAAACTGTTTTTT.

About this clone: Other nucleotide sequences from this sample produce the same CDR3. The V gene is TRBV30, the J gene TRBJ1-3; D unclear. The V gene's germline CDR1 is GTSNPN and CDR2 SVGIG (reference sequence). The length of the CDR3 is 12 residues. V gave up 2 bases and J gave up 4 bases, with 6 bases separating them. CDR3 nucleotide sequence: TGTGCCTGGAGTCCACAGGGAAACACCATATATTTT. This codes for CAWSPQGNTIYF.

The chain carries TRBV2 and TRBJ1-4; unclear D gene. V was clipped by 7 bases and J by 8 bases, with 17 bases between them. This CDR3 has 14 amino acids. CDR1 SNHLY and CDR2 FYNNEI come from the germline V gene. CDR3 sequence reads: CASNVDMDGEKLFF. CDR3 bases: TGTGCCAGCAACGTAGACATGGATGGCGAAAAACTGTTTTTT.

The chain employs TRBV5-4 and TRBJ2-6; 7 nucleotides agree with TRBD1. The J segment lost 3 bases and the V segment lost 0 bases, leaving 3 bases of the junction unmatched. Germline V lookup: CDR1 SGHNT, CDR2 YYREEE (reference sequence). The length of the CDR3 is 16 residues. CDR3 sequence reads: CASSLAGTVGANVLTF. The CDR3, as DNA: TGTGCCAGCAGCTTGGCAGGGACAGTTGGGGCCAACGTCCTGACTTTC.

CDR3 sequence reads: CASSAPLQGPHEQYF. The CDR3 DNA reads TGTGCCAGTAGCGCCCCCTTGCAGGGTCCGCACGAGCAGTACTTC. The chain has TRBV19 and TRBJ2-7; tentative D call: TRBD1 (5 bases). CDR1 and CDR2 from the germline V gene are LNHDA and SQIVND (reference sequence). Trimming took 6 bases from V and 5 from J, leaving 20 bases between them. The CDR3 has 15 amino acids.

This clone turned up a few times. The same CDR3 arises from other DNA sequences in this sample as well. The CDR3, as DNA: TGCGCCAGCAGCTTGGCTAGCGGGAACACCGGGGAGCTGTTTTTT. Amino acid sequence: CASSLASGNTGELFF. J is TRBJ2-2 and V is TRBV5-1, with 7 bases lining up with TRBD2. V shed 0 bases and J 1 base; nucleotides not matched to a gene: 0. Looked up from germline, CDR1 is SGHRS and CDR2 is YFSETQ. The CDR3 is 15 residues long.

The J gene is TRBJ2-7, the V gene TRBV7-2, with D perhaps matching TRBD1 (6 bases). CDR1 and CDR2 (germline): SGHTA, FQGNSA. This CDR3 spans 16 amino acids. Trimming took 5 bases from V and 7 from J, leaving 24 bases between them. The CDR3 nucleotides read TGTGCCAGCAGCATAGAAGGGGGTATGCGCGCGGCGGAGCAGTACTTC. Its protein product is CASSIEGGMRAAEQYF.

The rearrangement joins TRBV9 to TRBJ1-3; D is unclear. Germline V gene sequence: CDR1 SGDLS, CDR2 YYNGEE. The V and J ends lost 7 bases and 1 base respectively, with 12 bases between them. The CDR3 has 14 amino acids. The CDR3 DNA reads TGTGCCAGCCAAACCACTTATTCTGGAAACACCATATATTTT. Translating gives CASQTTYSGNTIYF.

The chain has TRBV13 and TRBJ1-2, with unresolved D. The CDR3 consists of 12 residues. CDR1 PRHDT and CDR2 FYEKMQ come from the germline V gene (reference sequence). The ends were cut back, 5 bases at V and 8 bases at J, with 12 bases in the middle. DNA of the CDR3: TGTGCCAGCAGCACCAGAGGTGGGGGCTACACCTTC. The encoded protein is CASSTRGGGYTF.

This sequence joins TRBV10-3 and TRBJ2-7; 9 bases fit TRBD2. The CDR3 covers 15 residues. Germline V gives CDR1 ENHRY, CDR2 SYGVKD. V dropped 2 bases and J dropped 5; count of bases not matched to a gene: 7. This chain's CDR3 is CAISEGREGQNEQYF. In nucleotides, the CDR3 is TGTGCCATCAGTGAGGGGCGGGAGGGCCAGAACGAGCAGTACTTC.

This clone was counted once. The chain couples TRBV3-1 (or the pseudogene TRBV3-2) to TRBJ2-1; 8 bases are shared with TRBD1. The CDR3 has 17 amino acids. Germline V gives CDR1 LGHDT, CDR2 YNNKEL (reference sequence). V lost 1 base, J lost 5 bases, and 10 bases stayed unmatched. CDR3 DNA sequence: TGTGCCAGCAGCCAAGTTGGGGGGACAGGAACCCACAATGAGCAGTTCTTC. Protein product: CASSQVGGTGTHNEQFF.

The chain employs TRBV21-1 and TRBJ2-4; no DNA check was done on the table's D call, TRBD1. TRBV21-1 is noted as a pseudogene. This CDR3 has 18 amino acids. CDR3 nucleotide sequence: TGTGCCAGCAGCAAGAGGAAAGGGTTGGGGCTAGCCAAAAACATTCAGTACTTC. Translated: CASSKRKGLGLAKNIQYF.

This clone was recorded a few times. The V and J genes are TRBV7-8 and TRBJ2-2; a possible D gene is TRBD2 (5 bases). V was clipped by 6 bases and J by 4 bases, with 12 bases between them. The CDR3 runs 14 residues. Looked up from germline, CDR1 is SGHVS and CDR2 is FQNEAQ. CDR3 in amino acids: CASSTSGFTGELFF. The CDR3 DNA is TGTGCCAGCAGTACCAGCGGCTTCACCGGGGAGCTGTTTTTT.

The V and J genes are TRBV5-1 and TRBJ2-1; TRBD2 aligns across 8 bases. Per germline, CDR1 SGHRS and CDR2 YFSETQ. The CDR3 has 17 amino acids. The J segment lost 1 base and the V segment lost 3 bases, leaving 9 bases of the junction unmatched. The CDR3 reads CASSWTPGLVSYNEQFF. DNA for the CDR3: TGCGCCAGCAGCTGGACACCGGGACTAGTTTCCTACAATGAGCAGTTCTTC.

V is TRBV27 and J is TRBJ1-5; 9 nucleotides agree with TRBD1. Unmatched junction bases numbered 8, after V lost 4 bases and J lost 7 bases. Germline lookup yields CDR1 MNHEY and CDR2 SMNVEV (reference sequence). CDR3 size: 15 residues. In nucleotides, the CDR3 is TGTGCCAGCAGTTCGACAGGGGGACTTGGCCAGCCCCAGCATTTT. This encodes CASSSTGGLGQPQHF.

V is TRBV12-3 or TRBV12-4 and J is TRBJ2-1; D may be TRBD1 (5 bases). The V end was cut by 7 bases, the J end by 3 bases, with 10 bases between. The CDR3 is made up of 13 amino acids. CDR3: CASKGISYNEQFF. The CDR3 nucleotides read TGTGCCAGCAAGGGGATCAGCTACAATGAGCAGTTCTTC.